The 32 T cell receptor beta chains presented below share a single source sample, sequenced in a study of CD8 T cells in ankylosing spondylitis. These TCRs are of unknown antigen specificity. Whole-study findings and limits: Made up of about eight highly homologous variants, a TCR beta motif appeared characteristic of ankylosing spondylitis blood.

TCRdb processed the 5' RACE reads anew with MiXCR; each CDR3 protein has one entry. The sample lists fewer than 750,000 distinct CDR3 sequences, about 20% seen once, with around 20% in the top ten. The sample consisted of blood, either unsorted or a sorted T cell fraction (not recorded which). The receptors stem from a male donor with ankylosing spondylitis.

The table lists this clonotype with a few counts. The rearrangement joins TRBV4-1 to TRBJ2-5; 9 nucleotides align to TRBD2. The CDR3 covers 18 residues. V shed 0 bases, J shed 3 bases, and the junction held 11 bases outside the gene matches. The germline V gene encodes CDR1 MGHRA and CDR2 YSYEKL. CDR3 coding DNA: TGCGCCAGCAGCCAAGACTCGGTGGGACTAGCATCAAAAGAGACCCAGTACTTC. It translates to CASSQDSVGLASKETQYF.

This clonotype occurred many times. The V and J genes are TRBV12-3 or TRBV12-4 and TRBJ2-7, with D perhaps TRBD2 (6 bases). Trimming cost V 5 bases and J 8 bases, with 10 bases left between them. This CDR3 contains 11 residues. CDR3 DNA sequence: TGTGCCAGCAGTCCCGGGACTCAGCAGTACTTC. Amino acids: CASSPGTQQYF.

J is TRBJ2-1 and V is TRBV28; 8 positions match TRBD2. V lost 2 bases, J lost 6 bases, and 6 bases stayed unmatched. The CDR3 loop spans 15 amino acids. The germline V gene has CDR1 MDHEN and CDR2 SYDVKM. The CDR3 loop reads CASSLLAGLSNEQFF. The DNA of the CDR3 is TGTGCCAGCAGTTTACTAGCGGGCCTCTCCAATGAGCAGTTCTTC.

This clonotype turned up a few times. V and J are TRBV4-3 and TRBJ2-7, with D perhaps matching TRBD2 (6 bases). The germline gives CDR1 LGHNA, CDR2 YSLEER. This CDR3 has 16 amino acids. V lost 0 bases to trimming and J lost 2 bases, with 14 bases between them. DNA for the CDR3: TGCGCCAGCAGCCAAGATCGGGCTAGCGAGGCCTACGAGCAGTACTTC. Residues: CASSQDRASEAYEQYF.

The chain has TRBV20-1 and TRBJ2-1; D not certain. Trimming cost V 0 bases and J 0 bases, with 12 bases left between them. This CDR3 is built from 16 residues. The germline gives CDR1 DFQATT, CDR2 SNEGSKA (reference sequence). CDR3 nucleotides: TGCAGTGCTAGAGATCTCTTAGAAAGCTCCTACAATGAGCAGTTCTTC. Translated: CSARDLLESSYNEQFF.

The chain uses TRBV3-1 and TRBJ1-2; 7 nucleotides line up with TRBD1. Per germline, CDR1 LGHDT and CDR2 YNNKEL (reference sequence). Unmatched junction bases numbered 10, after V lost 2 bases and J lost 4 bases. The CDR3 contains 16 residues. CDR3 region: CASSQLKTGNRYGYTF. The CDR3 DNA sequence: TGTGCCAGCAGCCAACTGAAGACAGGGAATCGCTATGGCTACACCTTC.

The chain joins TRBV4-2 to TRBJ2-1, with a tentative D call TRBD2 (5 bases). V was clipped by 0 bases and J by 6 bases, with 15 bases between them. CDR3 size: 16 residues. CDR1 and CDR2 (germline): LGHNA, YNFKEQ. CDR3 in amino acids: CASSQDATGKVNEQFF. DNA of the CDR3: TGTGCCAGCAGCCAAGATGCCACGGGAAAAGTCAATGAGCAGTTCTTC.

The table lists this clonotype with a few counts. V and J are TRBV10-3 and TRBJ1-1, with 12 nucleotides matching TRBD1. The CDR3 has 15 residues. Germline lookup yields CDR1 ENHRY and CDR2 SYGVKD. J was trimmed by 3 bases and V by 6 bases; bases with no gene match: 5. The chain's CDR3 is CAIREGQGAYTEAFF. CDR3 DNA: TGTGCCATCAGGGAGGGACAGGGGGCATACACTGAAGCTTTCTTT.

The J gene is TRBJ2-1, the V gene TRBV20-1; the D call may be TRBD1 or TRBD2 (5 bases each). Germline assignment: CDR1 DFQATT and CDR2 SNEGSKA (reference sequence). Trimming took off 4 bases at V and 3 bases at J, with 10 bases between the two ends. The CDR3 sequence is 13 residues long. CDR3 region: CSATGRLYNEQFF. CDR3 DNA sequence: TGCAGTGCTACGGGACGGCTCTACAATGAGCAGTTCTTC.

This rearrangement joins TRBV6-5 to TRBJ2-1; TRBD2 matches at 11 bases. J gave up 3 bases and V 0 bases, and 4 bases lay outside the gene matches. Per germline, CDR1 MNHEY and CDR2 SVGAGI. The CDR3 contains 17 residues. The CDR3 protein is CASSYSSSGGVYNEQFF. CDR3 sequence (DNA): TGTGCCAGCAGTTACTCGAGTAGCGGGGGGGTCTACAATGAGCAGTTCTTC.

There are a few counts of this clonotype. The CDR3 region has the DNA TGTGCCAGCAGGGCGACAGGAATCACCGGGGAGCTGTTTTTT. As protein: CASRATGITGELFF. The gene calls are TRBV7-3 and TRBJ2-2, with D possibly TRBD1 on 6 matching bases. The germline V gene encodes CDR1 SGHTA and CDR2 FQGTGA. V lost 6 bases, J lost 4 bases, and 12 bases lay in between. CDR3 length: 14 residues.

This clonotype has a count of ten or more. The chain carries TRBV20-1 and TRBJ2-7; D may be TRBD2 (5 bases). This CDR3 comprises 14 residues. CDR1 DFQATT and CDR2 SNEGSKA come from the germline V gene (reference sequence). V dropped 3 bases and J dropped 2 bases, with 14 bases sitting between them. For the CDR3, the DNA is TGCAGTGCTAGTGGTGTGGACTCCCCCTACGAGCAGTACTTC. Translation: CSASGVDSPYEQYF.

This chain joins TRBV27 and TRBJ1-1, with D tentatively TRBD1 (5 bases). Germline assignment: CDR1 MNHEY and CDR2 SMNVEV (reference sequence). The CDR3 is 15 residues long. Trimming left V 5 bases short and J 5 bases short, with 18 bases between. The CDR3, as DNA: TGTGCCAGCAGTCCCCCGGGAGGGGTAGGGACTGAAGCTTTCTTT. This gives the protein CASSPPGGVGTEAFF.

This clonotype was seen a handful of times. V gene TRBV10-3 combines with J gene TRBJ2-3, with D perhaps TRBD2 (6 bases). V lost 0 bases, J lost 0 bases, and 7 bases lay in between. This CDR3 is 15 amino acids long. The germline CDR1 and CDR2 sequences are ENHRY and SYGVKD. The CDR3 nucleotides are TGTGCCATCAGTGAGTCGGCGGGGAGCACAGATACGCAGTATTTT. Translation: CAISESAGSTDTQYF.

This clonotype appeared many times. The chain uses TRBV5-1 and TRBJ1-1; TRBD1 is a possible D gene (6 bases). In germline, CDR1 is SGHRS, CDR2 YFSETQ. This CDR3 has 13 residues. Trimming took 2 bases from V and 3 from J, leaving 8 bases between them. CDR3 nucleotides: TGCGCCAGCAGCTTTTCAGGGGACACTGAAGCTTTCTTT. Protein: CASSFSGDTEAFF.

CDR3 in amino acids: CASSLEALATVGGELFF. The CDR3 bases are TGTGCCAGCAGCCTAGAGGCCCTAGCGACAGTAGGCGGGGAGCTGTTTTTT. The chain joins TRBV11-1 to TRBJ2-2; D might be TRBD2 (6 bases). Trimming left V 5 bases short and J 7 bases short, with 23 bases between. Germline V gene lookup returns CDR1 SGHAT and CDR2 FQDESV (reference sequence). CDR3 length: 17 residues.

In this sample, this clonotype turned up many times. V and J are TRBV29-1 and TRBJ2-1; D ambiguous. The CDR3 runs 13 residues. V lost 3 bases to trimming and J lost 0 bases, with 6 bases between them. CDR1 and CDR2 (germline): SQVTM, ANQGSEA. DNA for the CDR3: TGCAGCGTTGATCGGAGCTCCTACAATGAGCAGTTCTTC. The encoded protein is CSVDRSSYNEQFF.

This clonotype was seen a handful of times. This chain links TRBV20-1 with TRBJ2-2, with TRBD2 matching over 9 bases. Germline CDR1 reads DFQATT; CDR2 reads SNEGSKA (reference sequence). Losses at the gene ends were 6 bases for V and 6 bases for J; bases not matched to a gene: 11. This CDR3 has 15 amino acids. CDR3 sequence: CSAPLGSGSSGELFF. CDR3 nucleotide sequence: TGCAGTGCCCCTTTGGGTAGCGGGAGTTCCGGGGAGCTGTTTTTT.

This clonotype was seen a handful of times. CDR3 amino acids: CASSPGTAWAEETQYF. The CDR3 DNA sequence: TGTGCCAGCAGTCCCGGGACAGCTTGGGCGGAAGAGACCCAGTACTTC. The rearrangement joins TRBV6-1 to TRBJ2-5, with 7 positions matching TRBD1. The CDR3 is 16 residues long. With 5 bases clipped from V and 3 bases from J, the junction kept 12 bases outside the gene matches. Germline CDR1 is MNHNS and CDR2 is SASEGT.

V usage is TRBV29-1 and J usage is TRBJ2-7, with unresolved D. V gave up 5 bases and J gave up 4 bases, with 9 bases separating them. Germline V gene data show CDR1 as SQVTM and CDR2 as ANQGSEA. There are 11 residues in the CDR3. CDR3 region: CSVQKGYEQYF. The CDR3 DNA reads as TGCAGCGTTCAGAAAGGATACGAGCAGTACTTC.

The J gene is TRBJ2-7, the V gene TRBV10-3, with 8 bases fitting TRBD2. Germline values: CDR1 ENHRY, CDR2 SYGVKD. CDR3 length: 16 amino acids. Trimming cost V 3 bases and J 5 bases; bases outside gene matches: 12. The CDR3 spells CAISDPVAGGIDEQYF. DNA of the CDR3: TGTGCCATCAGTGACCCGGTGGCGGGGGGCATCGACGAGCAGTACTTC.

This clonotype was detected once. The CDR3 DNA sequence: TGTGCCAGCAGCTTAAATTATGGGCAGGGATCTGTCAATGAGCAGTTCTTC. This gives the protein CASSLNYGQGSVNEQFF. The J gene is TRBJ2-1, the V gene TRBV7-2, with TRBD1 as a possible D gene (5 bases). Germline CDR1 SGHTA, CDR2 FQGNSA. Deletions cut 2 bases from V and 6 bases from J, with 20 bases between. The CDR3 runs to 17 residues.

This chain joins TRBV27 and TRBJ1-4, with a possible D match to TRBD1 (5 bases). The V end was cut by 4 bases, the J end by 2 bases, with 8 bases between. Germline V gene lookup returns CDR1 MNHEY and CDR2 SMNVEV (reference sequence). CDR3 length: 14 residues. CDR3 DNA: TGTGCCAGCAGTTCCGAGGGGACTAATGAAAAACTGTTTTTT. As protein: CASSSEGTNEKLFF.

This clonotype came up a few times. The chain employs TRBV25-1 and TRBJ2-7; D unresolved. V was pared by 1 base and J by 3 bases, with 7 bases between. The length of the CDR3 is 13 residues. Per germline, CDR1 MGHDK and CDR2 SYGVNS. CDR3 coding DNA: TGTGCCAGCAGTGAATGGTCTATCTACGAGCAGTACTTC. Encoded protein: CASSEWSIYEQYF.

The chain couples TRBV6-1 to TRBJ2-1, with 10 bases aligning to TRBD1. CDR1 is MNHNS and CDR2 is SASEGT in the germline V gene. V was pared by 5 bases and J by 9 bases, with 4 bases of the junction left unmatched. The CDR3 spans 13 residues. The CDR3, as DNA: TGTGCCAGCAGTATTGGACAGGGGGTTGAGCAGTTCTTC. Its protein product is CASSIGQGVEQFF.

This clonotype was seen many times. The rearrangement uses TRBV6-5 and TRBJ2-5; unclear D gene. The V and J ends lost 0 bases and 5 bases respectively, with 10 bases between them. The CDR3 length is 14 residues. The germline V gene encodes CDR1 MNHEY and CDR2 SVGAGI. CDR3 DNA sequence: TGTGCCAGCAGTTACTCGAACAGCCGGGAGACCCAGTACTTC. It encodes CASSYSNSRETQYF.

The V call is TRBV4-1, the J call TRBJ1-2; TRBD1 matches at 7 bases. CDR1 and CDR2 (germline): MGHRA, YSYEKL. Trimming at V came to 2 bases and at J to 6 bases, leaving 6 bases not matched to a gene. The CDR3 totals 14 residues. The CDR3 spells CASSQTGVKNGYTF. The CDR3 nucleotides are TGCGCCAGCAGCCAAACAGGGGTAAAGAATGGCTACACCTTC.

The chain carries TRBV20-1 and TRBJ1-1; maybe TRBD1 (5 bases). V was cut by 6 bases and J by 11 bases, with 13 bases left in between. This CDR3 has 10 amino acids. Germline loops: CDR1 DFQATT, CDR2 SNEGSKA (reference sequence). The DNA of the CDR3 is TGCAGTGCCACGATGGGGGACGCTTTCTTT. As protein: CSATMGDAFF.

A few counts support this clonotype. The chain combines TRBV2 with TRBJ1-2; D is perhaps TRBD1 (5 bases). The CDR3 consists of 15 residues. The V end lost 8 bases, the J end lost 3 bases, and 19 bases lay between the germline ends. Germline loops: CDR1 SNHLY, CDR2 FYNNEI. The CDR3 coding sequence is TGTGCCAGCCCCTCGGGGAGGGGAAGAGACTATGGCTACACCTTC. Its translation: CASPSGRGRDYGYTF. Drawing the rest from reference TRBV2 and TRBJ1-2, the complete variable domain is EPEVTQTPSHQVTQMGQEVILRCVPISNHLYFYWYRQILGQKVEFLVSFYNNEISEKSEIFDDQFSVERPDGSNFTLKIRSTKLEDSAMYFCASPSGRGRDYGYTFGSGTRLTVV.

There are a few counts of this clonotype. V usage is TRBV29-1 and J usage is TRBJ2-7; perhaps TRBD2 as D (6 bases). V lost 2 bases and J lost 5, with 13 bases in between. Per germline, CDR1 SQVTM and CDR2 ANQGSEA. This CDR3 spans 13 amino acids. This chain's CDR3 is CSVEFGSLNEQYF. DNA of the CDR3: TGCAGCGTTGAATTCGGGAGTCTGAACGAGCAGTACTTC.

CDR3 region: CATRSGTGGRTEAFF. For the CDR3, the DNA is TGTGCCACACGGTCCGGGACAGGGGGCCGGACTGAAGCTTTCTTT. The chain has TRBV24-1 and TRBJ1-1; 12 bases match TRBD1. CDR3 length: 15 residues. CDR1 is KGHDR, CDR2 SFDVKD, per germline. V shed 10 bases, J shed 5 bases, and the junction held 10 bases outside the gene matches.

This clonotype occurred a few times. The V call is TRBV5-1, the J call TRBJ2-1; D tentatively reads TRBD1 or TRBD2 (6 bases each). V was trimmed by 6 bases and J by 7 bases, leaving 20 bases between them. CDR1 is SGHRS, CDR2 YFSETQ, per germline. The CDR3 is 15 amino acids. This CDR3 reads CASNPEGELGNEQFF. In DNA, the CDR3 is TGCGCCAGCAACCCGGAGGGGGAGTTGGGAAATGAGCAGTTCTTC.